Included here is one T cell receptor (beta chain) sequence, with context. This entry is derived from a study of blood T cell repertoires in COVID-19. At the level of the study: Sites in the United States, Italy and Spain provided acute and convalescent COVID-19 samples. PBMCs, B-cell-depleted T cells, or T cells were the source of the cDNA or gDNA that made up the material.

Original analysis: Nucleated cell number was recorded as an estimate derived from reference gene primer amplification. Sequencing used immunoSEQ multiplex PCR; TCRdb keeps in-frame clones, though not all of them. V and J calls and clone size are as listed in that table; D and trimming were resolved from the DNA. This sample has 40,000 to 45,000 clones; 87% occur once, and the top ten carry about 4.5%. V was cut by 0 bases and J by 7 bases, with 10 bases left in between. The CDR3 runs to 13 residues. The germline CDR1 and CDR2 sequences are SGHNT and YYREEE (reference sequence). This receptor was taken from a man in his sixties with acute or convalescent COVID-19. This chain joins TRBV5-4 and TRBJ1-1, with D possibly TRBD1 on 5 matching bases. Material for sequencing was peripheral blood. In DNA form, the CDR3 reads TGTGCCAGCAGCTTGGATGCGGGGGATGAAGCTTTCTTT. Protein sequence: CASSLDAGDEAFF.